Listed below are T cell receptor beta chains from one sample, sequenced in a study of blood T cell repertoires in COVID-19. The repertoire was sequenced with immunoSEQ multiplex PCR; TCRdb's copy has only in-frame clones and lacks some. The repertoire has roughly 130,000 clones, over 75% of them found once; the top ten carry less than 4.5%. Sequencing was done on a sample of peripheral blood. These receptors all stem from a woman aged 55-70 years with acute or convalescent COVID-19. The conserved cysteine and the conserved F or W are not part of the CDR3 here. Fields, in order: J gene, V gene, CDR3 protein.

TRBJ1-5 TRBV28 ASRPGQFNQPQH
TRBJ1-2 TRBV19 ASSNGGRRHGYT
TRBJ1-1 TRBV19 ASTALGRGGEAF
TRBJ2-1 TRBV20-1 SASPSRGGYNEQF
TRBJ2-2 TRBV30 AWTSMGHYTGELF
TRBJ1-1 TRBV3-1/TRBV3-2 ASSQVSQNTEAF
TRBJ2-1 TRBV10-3 AISGQGARGEQF
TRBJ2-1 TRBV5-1 ASVPGLAGGFSSYNEQF
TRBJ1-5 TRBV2 ASSGPRGRFSNQPQH
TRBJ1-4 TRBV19 ASTRTGEGEKLF
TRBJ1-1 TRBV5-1 ASSSQGVNTEAF
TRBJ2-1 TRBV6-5 ASSYGGDFYNEQF
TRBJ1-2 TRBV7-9 ASSPQGAITGNYGYT
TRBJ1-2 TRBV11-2 ASSLGGSSNYGYT
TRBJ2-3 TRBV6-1 ASSRIDASTDTQY
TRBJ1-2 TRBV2 ASSDGGLYGYT
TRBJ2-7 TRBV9 ASSVGQGGTSYEQY
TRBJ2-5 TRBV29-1 SGDRGETQY
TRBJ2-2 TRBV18 ASHGNRGTGELF
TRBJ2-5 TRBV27 ASSYTGIGETQY
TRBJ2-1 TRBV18 ASSPGQGKWEQF
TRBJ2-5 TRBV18 ASSGHSQETQY
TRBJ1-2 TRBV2 ASSVQGMGYT
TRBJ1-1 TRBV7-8 ASSQGLANTEAF
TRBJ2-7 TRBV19 ASSSIRLAGASPYEQY
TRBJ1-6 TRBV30 AWSVGDRNSPLH
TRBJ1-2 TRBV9 ASSDQLGGHGYT
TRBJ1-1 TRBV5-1 ASSLAGVIANTEAF
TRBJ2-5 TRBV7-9 ASSLSRLQETQY
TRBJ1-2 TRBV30 AWIRDRGRDGYT